These 26 T cell receptor beta chains originate from one sample sequenced in a study of beta chain features in type 1 diabetes. These receptors have no known antigen. Study-wide findings and caveats: Type 1 diabetes patients showed a moderate but significant shortening of TCRB CDR3s in all four CD4+ subsets.

Every bit of the isolated RNA underwent reverse transcription, so sequencing read expressed TCRB transcripts. Method: immunoSEQ multiplex PCR; TCRdb's copy keeps in-frame clones and lacks some. Here the sample spans approximately 250,000 clones, 11% being singletons. Material: naive CD4+ T cells from blood. The receptors derive from a man aged 25-40 years with type 1 diabetes.

V usage is TRBV10-3 and J usage is TRBJ1-1; D might be TRBD1 (5 bases). The germline CDR1 and CDR2 sequences are ENHRY and SYGVKD. V was cut by 2 bases and J by 5 bases, with 12 bases left in between. This CDR3 region has 14 residues. CDR3 nucleotides: TGTGCCATCAGTGAGGCATTCCGACAGACTGAAGCTTTCTTT. Translated, it gives CAISEAFRQTEAFF.

In this sample, this clone turned up a few times. J is TRBJ2-1 and V is TRBV12-5; 7 bases line up with TRBD2. Germline lookup yields CDR1 LGHNT and CDR2 FRNRAP. The junction had 11 bases not matched to a gene; V was cut back by 3 bases and J by 9 bases. The CDR3 contains 15 residues. CDR3 protein: CASGLGDYGFGEQFF. The DNA for the CDR3 is TGTGCTAGTGGTTTAGGGGACTATGGATTTGGTGAGCAGTTCTTC.

This clone was observed a handful of times. The chain couples TRBV11-2 to TRBJ2-5; 8 bases fit TRBD1. The junction had 18 bases not matched to a gene; V was cut back by 5 bases and J by 7 bases. Germline-derived CDR1 and CDR2 are SGHAT and FQNNGV. The length of the CDR3 is 17 residues. The CDR3 coding sequence is TGTGCCAGCAGCCCCCTTCGGGGACAGGCCACCCCCGGGACCCAGTACTTC. Translating gives CASSPLRGQATPGTQYF.

This clone has just a few counts. J is TRBJ1-1 and V is TRBV7-9; 8 positions agree with TRBD1. Looked up from germline, CDR1 is SEHNR and CDR2 is FQNEAQ (reference sequence). The junction had 12 bases not matched to a gene; V was cut back by 5 bases and J by 7 bases. The CDR3 spans 15 residues. The CDR3 loop is CASSLTPQGAGEAFF. As DNA, the CDR3 is TGTGCCAGCAGCCTCACCCCCCAGGGGGCCGGTGAAGCTTTCTTT.

This clone was recorded a few times. The V call is TRBV10-3, the J call TRBJ1-1; D is unclear. Germline CDR1 and CDR2: ENHRY and SYGVKD. Between the trimmed V and J ends, which lost 8 bases and 1 base, there was a span of 11 bases. The CDR3 is 13 amino acids. Written as DNA, the CDR3 is TGTGCCATCCTTGCCACGGGGAACACTGAAGCTTTCTTT. Its translation: CAILATGNTEAFF.

A few counts support this clone. The chain combines TRBV18 with TRBJ1-6; the match to TRBD1 covers 7 bases. Germline-derived CDR1 and CDR2 are KGHSH and LQKENI. Trimming removed 1 base from V and 5 bases from J; junction bases left unmatched: 5. This CDR3 contains 16 residues. The CDR3 DNA sequence: TGTGCCAGCTCACCACAACAGGGGAAGAATAATTCACCCCTCCACTTT. Translated: CASSPQQGKNNSPLHF.

This clone appeared a few times. The chain has TRBV15 and TRBJ2-6; D gene ambiguous. Germline V CDR1 and CDR2: LNHNV, YYDKDF (reference sequence). V gave up 4 bases and J gave up 4 bases, with 11 bases separating them. The CDR3 totals 15 residues. The CDR3 region is CATSTGGMGANVLTF. In DNA, the CDR3 is TGTGCCACCAGCACGGGTGGTATGGGGGCCAACGTCCTGACTTTC. Combining the CDR3 with reference TRBV15 and TRBJ2-6 gives the whole variable domain DAMVIQNPRYQVTQFGKPVTLSCSQTLNHNVMYWYQQKSSQAPKLLFHYYDKDFNNEADTPDNFQSRRPNTSFCFLDIRSPGLGDTAMYLCATSTGGMGANVLTFGAGSRLTVL.

This clone appeared a few times. The V call is TRBV28, the J call TRBJ1-2; D is ambiguous. This CDR3 is 14 amino acids long. Germline V gene lookup returns CDR1 MDHEN and CDR2 SYDVKM. Trimming left V 3 bases short and J 8 bases short, with 16 bases between. This CDR3 reads CASSLPGSAGGYTF. CDR3 DNA: TGTGCCAGCAGTTTGCCCGGGTCCGCCGGGGGCTACACCTTC.

In this sample, this clone turned up a few times. It is likely a read error, because the conserved phenylalanine at the end of the CDR3 is missing. The DNA is left out, because the CDR3 cannot be placed on it with certainty; the CDR3 is given as TCRdb lists it. The chain couples TRBV21-1 to TRBJ1-2; TRBD1, the D gene given by the table, was not confirmed from the DNA. TRBV21-1 is a pseudogene segment. The CDR3 region is 13 residues in length, termini included. The CDR3 sequence: CASNRNSRDRVGV.

This clone was recorded a few times. This sequence joins TRBV5-1 and TRBJ2-1; 11 bases are shared with TRBD2. There are 15 residues in the CDR3. V was clipped by 4 bases and J by 7 bases; unmatched bases: 7. Germline V gene data show CDR1 as SGHRS and CDR2 as YFSETQ. CDR3 in amino acids: CASSNTSGGRNEQFF. For the CDR3, the DNA is TGCGCCAGCAGCAATACTAGCGGGGGTCGGAATGAGCAGTTCTTC.

This clone showed up just a few times. J is TRBJ2-3 and V is TRBV9, with D perhaps TRBD2 (6 bases). From germline, CDR1 is SGDLS and CDR2 YYNGEE. Deletions cut 2 bases from V and 3 bases from J, with 10 bases between. CDR3 length: 14 residues. DNA of the CDR3: TGTGCCAGCAGCGTTAAGCGGGTGACAGATACGCAGTATTTT. Translation gives CASSVKRVTDTQYF.

In this sample, this clone turned up once. An end of the junction differs from the germline gene, which may be a read error. The chain carries TRBV7-7 and TRBJ1-6; 7 bases align to TRBD1. Looked up from germline, CDR1 is SSHAT and CDR2 is FNYEAQ (reference sequence). The CDR3 is 13 amino acids. The CDR3 coding sequence is TGTGCTAGCAGCTACGACAGGGTTTCACCCCTCCACTTT. It specifies CASSYDRVSPLHF.

This chain uses TRBV4-1 with TRBJ2-5; D unresolved. From germline, CDR1 is MGHRA and CDR2 YSYEKL. Trimming took off 0 bases at V and 5 bases at J, with 16 bases between the two ends. The CDR3 covers 16 residues. Written as DNA, the CDR3 is TGCGCCAGCAGCCAAGATTATTCAAGAGCCCGGGAGACCCAGTACTTC. Amino acids: CASSQDYSRARETQYF.

This clone was seen a few times. The chain links TRBV21-1 to TRBJ2-7; TRBD1, the D gene given by the table, was not confirmed from the DNA. TRBV21-1 is a known pseudogene. The CDR3 loop spans 15 amino acids. This chain's CDR3 is CASSKETGEVGEQYF. DNA for the CDR3: TGTGCCAGCAGCAAAGAGACAGGAGAGGTCGGCGAGCAGTACTTC.

This clone was recorded a few times. In nucleotides, the CDR3 is TGTGCCAGCAGTTTTGGGCCCAGACAGGGTCCTAATGAAAAACTGTTTTTT. Translation: CASSFGPRQGPNEKLFF. This sequence joins TRBV27 and TRBJ1-4; 7 bases map to TRBD1. Losses at the gene ends were 3 bases for V and 3 bases for J; bases not matched to a gene: 10. Germline CDR1 MNHEY, CDR2 SMNVEV (reference sequence). This CDR3 has 17 residues.

This clone was seen more than once but under ten times. The rearrangement links TRBV7-2 to TRBJ2-5, with TRBD2 matching 10 bases. The CDR3 is made up of 15 amino acids. The V and J ends lost 4 bases and 3 bases, in that order; junction bases with no gene match: 5. Per the germline V gene, CDR1 is SGHTA and CDR2 is FQGNSA. In DNA, the CDR3 is TGTGCCAGCAGCTCGAGCGGGGGGGGCGAAGAGACCCAGTACTTC. This gives the protein CASSSSGGGEETQYF.

This clone was seen more than once but under ten times. V usage is TRBV28 and J usage is TRBJ2-7, with 11 bases that match TRBD1. The germline V gene has CDR1 MDHEN and CDR2 SYDVKM. The CDR3 sequence is 13 residues long. Unmatched junction bases numbered 3, after V lost 6 bases and J lost 5 bases. The CDR3 DNA sequence: TGTGCCAGCAGGCGGACAGGGGGCCACGAGCAGTACTTC. This encodes CASRRTGGHEQYF.

This clone has only a few counts. The chain carries TRBV5-4 and TRBJ2-3; 7 bases align to TRBD2. V lost 3 bases and J lost 5; bases outside the gene matches: 6. The CDR3 is 14 amino acids. Germline CDR1 and CDR2: SGHNT and YYREEE (reference sequence). The CDR3 protein is CASSSTSDGDTQYF. The CDR3 nucleotides read TGTGCCAGCAGCTCCACTAGCGATGGAGATACGCAGTATTTT.

The rearrangement joins TRBV28 to TRBJ2-3; 12 bases match TRBD2. CDR1 MDHEN and CDR2 SYDVKM come from the germline V gene. After removal of 2 bases from V and 2 bases from J, the junction contained 8 bases not matched to a gene. The CDR3 has 18 residues. The CDR3 sequence: CASSLLASGGENTDTQYF. CDR3 DNA: TGTGCCAGCAGTTTACTCGCTAGCGGGGGGGAAAACACAGATACGCAGTATTTT.

J is TRBJ2-6 and V is TRBV6-5, with D possibly being TRBD1 (6 bases). The CDR3 is 16 residues long. V shed 0 bases and J shed 2 bases, with 8 bases lying between them. Germline V CDR1 and CDR2: MNHEY, SVGAGI. Here the CDR3 DNA reads TGTGCCAGCAGTTACTCAGGGGACACTGGGGCCAACGTCCTGACTTTC. Translated: CASSYSGDTGANVLTF.

CDR3 amino acids: CASSPATVRASSYNEQFF. The DNA for the CDR3 is TGTGCCAGCTCACCGGCGACCGTCAGGGCGAGCTCCTACAATGAGCAGTTCTTC. The chain employs TRBV18 and TRBJ2-1; D possibly corresponds to TRBD1 (5 bases). The CDR3 is 18 amino acids. V was pared by 3 bases and J by 0 bases, with 18 bases between. Per germline, CDR1 KGHSH and CDR2 LQKENI. The full variable domain, rest sourced from reference TRBV18 and TRBJ2-1, is NAGVMQNPRHLVRRRGQEARLRCSPMKGHSHVYWYRQLPEEGLKFMVYLQKENIIDESGMPKERFSAEFPKEGPSILRIQQVVRGDSAAYFCASSPATVRASSYNEQFFGPGTRLTVL.

The chain recombines TRBV28 with TRBJ2-5; maybe TRBD2 (5 bases). This CDR3 contains 12 residues. Germline CDR1 reads MDHEN; CDR2 reads SYDVKM. With 5 bases removed from V and 4 bases from J, the gap between germline ends came to 8 bases. CDR3 DNA sequence: TGTGCCAGCAGTGAAGGAGGAGAGACCCAGTACTTC. It is translated as CASSEGGETQYF.

Details on this clone: The sample holds other DNA sequences that translate to the same CDR3. This chain links TRBV9 with TRBJ2-1; 9 bases are a match to TRBD2. The ends lost 0 bases at V and 4 bases at J; junction bases unmatched: 2. The CDR3 is 15 residues long. Germline V gene sequence: CDR1 SGDLS, CDR2 YYNGEE. In DNA, the CDR3 is TGTGCCAGCAGCGTAGAACTAGCGGGTTACAATGAGCAGTTCTTC. Its translation: CASSVELAGYNEQFF.

Remarks on this clone: This specimen includes other DNA sequences encoding the same CDR3. The chain carries TRBV18 and TRBJ2-7, with TRBD1 identical over 11 bases. The CDR3 runs to 14 residues. In germline, CDR1 is KGHSH, CDR2 LQKENI. The ends lost 3 bases at V and 2 bases at J; junction bases unmatched: 0. For the CDR3, the DNA is TGTGCCAGCTCACCGGGACAGGGGGCCTACGAGCAGTACTTC. Translated, it gives CASSPGQGAYEQYF.

This clone was observed a few times. The V call is TRBV6-6, the J call TRBJ2-7; 9 bases fit TRBD1. The trim removed 4 bases at V and 3 bases at J, leaving 7 bases unmatched. In germline, CDR1 is MNHNY, CDR2 SVGAGI (reference sequence). This CDR3 is built from 15 residues. As DNA, the CDR3 is TGTGCCAGCAGTTCCGGGACAGGGAACGACTACGAGCAGTACTTC. It encodes CASSSGTGNDYEQYF.

This clone occurred a few times. The chain combines TRBV5-6 with TRBJ1-5; D remains ambiguous. Germline CDR1 SGHDT, CDR2 YYEEEE. With 5 bases removed from V and 5 bases from J, the gap between germline ends came to 8 bases. CDR3 size: 12 residues. The CDR3 protein is CASSLADQPQHF. The CDR3 DNA is TGTGCCAGCAGTTTAGCTGATCAGCCCCAGCATTTT.